The present TCR beta chain was sequenced within a study of blood T cells in healthy people across ages. The study's findings and limits: With age, beta diversity per million T cells declined roughly linearly, significantly by 35 to 40.

This clonotype has more than one count but fewer than ten. Its antigen is not identified. Combining a sample-barcoded 5' primer with a J-beta primer mix, a second PCR ran for 7 to 11 cycles. TCRdb passed the 5' RACE reads through MiXCR, listing each CDR3 protein once. This sample has 380,000 or so distinct CDR3 sequences, with roughly half found just once. CDR1 is SQVTM, CDR2 ANQGSEA, per germline. The CDR3 covers 13 residues. The V segment lost 6 bases and the J segment 4 bases; nucleotides outside the gene matches: 6. What was sequenced was blood. The chain is built from TRBV29-1 and TRBJ2-5, with 9 bases matching TRBD1. The source of this sequence is a man aged 55 to 70 in good health. CDR3 nucleotide sequence: TGCAGCGTAGACAGGGGGTCGGGAGAGACCCAGTACTTC. Protein sequence: CSVDRGSGETQYF.